This T cell receptor beta chain was recorded in a study of beta chain features in type 1 diabetes (dated by TCRdb to the late 2010s). Background on the whole study: Mean age, gender distribution, total cell number and subset yield were not different between patients and healthy donors. A total of around 100 million sorted cells were examined across all samples, and RNA yield correlated strongly with the number of cells per subset. In the study, recently diagnosed type 1 diabetes patients and matched healthy donors were compared on the TCRB repertoires of their sorted circulating CD4+ T cell subsets. Whereas all 28 donors provided naive and central memory subsets, regulatory and stem cell-like memory subsets were isolated from just 8 patients and roughly eight healthy donors.

Study-level results and caveats: Because cDNA rather than genomic DNA was sequenced, highly expressing activated cells could have been over-represented, although no difference in activation and CD3 levels was found between groups. HLA sub-analyses involved small numbers of individuals, so any influence of HLA type on TCRB rearrangement remained unresolved. A moderate but significant shortening of TCRB CDR3 length was observed in type 1 diabetes patients in all four CD4+ subsets. The naive, central memory and regulatory TCRB repertoires appeared to resemble one another more closely among patients than among healthy donors. PCR may preferentially amplify shorter templates, but because patient and control samples were amplified and corrected together, any resulting skew would affect both groups equally. Fewer insertions and more nucleotide deletions at VDJ recombination sites were observed in patients with type 1 diabetes, implying thymic rearrangement abnormalities.

In the case of this clone: What this receptor recognizes is not known. Per-nucleotide qualities are absent, and no much larger clonotype sits a single base away.

All of the isolated RNA was reverse transcribed with the High Capacity cDNA Reverse Transcription Kit, so expressed TCRB transcripts were sequenced. Naive, central memory and regulatory T cell samples underwent deep immunoSEQ sequencing, averaging around 3.6 million total reads per sample. After sorted cells were lysed in RLT buffer, RNA was extracted with DNase-treated RNeasy Micro or Mini kits, with the choice depending on cell number. Each cell subset was processed separately to prevent cross-contamination, with patient and healthy donor samples processed together. TCRB sequences were amplified from cDNA with the immunoSEQ multiplex PCR, producing 87-bp fragments spanning the CDR3 region. The amplicons were sequenced using the Illumina HiSeq platform. The published analysis was carried out like this. Synthetic template baselines were used to correct PCR bias computationally, reads within Hamming distance 2 were collapsed, and singletons that could not be merged were discarded. Reads were aligned against IMGT to assign V, D and J genes, CDR3 length and insertions or deletions at six rearrangement sites. Within each subset, clonotype counts were normalized to the number of sorted cells before true diversity and Gini coefficients were calculated with the tcR R package. Repertoire sharing was quantified using the overlap coefficient calculated on TCRB nucleotide sequences. Entries here come from immuneACCESS through TCRdb and include only in-frame sequences with V and J called. Some clones fail to appear in such tables; in the studies checked, an unresolved V gene covers under half of the shortfall, and the cause of the remainder is unknown. The V and J calls and clone size are taken from that table; D and trimming were inferred from the DNA. The sample profile shows 35,000 to 45,000 clones; over 50% of them were found once. In total, the top ten clones hold about 1.7% of the sample.

Each donor gave one peripheral blood draw, roughly 120 mL on average, collected into heparinised tubes. A BD FACSAria II was used to sort naive, central memory, regulatory and stem cell-like memory CD4+ T cells with a panel that included CD45RO, CCR7, CD25, CD127, CD95 and CD27. Purity was above 95% for every sorted population. PBMCs were isolated right away by Lymphoprep density gradient centrifugation and were stained directly, without culture. So that batch effects would be minimized, each experiment stained and sorted samples in pairs, pairing one healthy donor with one patient. The specimen sequenced was Tregs from blood. Taken with the paper, the label for cell subset or site translates to: regulatory CD4+ T cells. The clonotype comes from a man aged 25-40 years with type 1 diabetes. Some clones in this sample may be carry-over from other donors' samples.

The CDR3 loop reads CASSGPRSFSGNTIYF. The DNA sequence follows: TGTGCCAGCAGTGGCCCTCGATCCTTCTCTGGAAACACCATATATTTT. Recombination connected TRBV28 to TRBJ1-3; the D gene is unclear. CDR1 and CDR2 (MDHEN, SYDVKM) derive from the germline V gene. CDR3 length: 16 amino acids, cysteine to phenylalanine. Left in the record is the CDR3 DNA by itself, 48 bases read in frame from the first base. V drops 5 bases and J drops 0 bases, leaving 14 bases in between.